The 20 T cell receptor beta chains presented below share a single source sample, sequenced in a study of T-cell memory formation after mild COVID-19 listed by TCRdb under 2021. The receptor library was made with 5' RACE. The sequencing machine was an Illumina NovaSeq 6000. The raw public reads went through TCRdb reprocessing: fastp at Q25, MiXCR clone calling, in-frame beta chains kept. Under each unique CDR3 protein, matching rows form one entry showing the most common genes and DNA. The sample table holds just over 350,000 distinct CDR3 sequences, of which roughly an eighth were seen once. The ten largest clonotypes hold about 22% of the sample. Sequencing was done on a sample of PBMCs or a T cell subset sorted from them (not recorded which). These receptors all stem from a man aged 18 to 30 who had mild COVID-19 (a few samples of this study predate the infection). The sample titles of this study are shuffled in the database, so cell type and time point are left out; the donor was told from shared clones.

This chain joins TRBV11-2 and TRBJ2-1, with D perhaps TRBD1 (5 bases). Trimming shortened V by 5 bases and J by 5 bases, and 13 bases separated the two germline ends. The CDR3 runs to 14 residues. From germline, CDR1 is SGHAT and CDR2 FQNNGV. The CDR3, as DNA: TGTGCCAGCAGCCGTTTTGACAGTAACAATGAGCAGTTCTTC. Translating it yields CASSRFDSNNEQFF.

A few counts support this clonotype. The gene calls are TRBV30 and TRBJ2-5; 8 nucleotides agree with TRBD2. CDR3 length: 15 residues. V lost 0 bases and J lost 1; bases outside the gene matches: 4. Germline V CDR1 and CDR2: GTSNPN, SVGIG (reference sequence). CDR3 DNA: TGTGCCTGGAGTGTAGGCGGGGGGACCCAAGAGACCCAGTACTTC. Translation: CAWSVGGGTQETQYF.

This clonotype was observed a handful of times. The chain carries TRBV5-1 and TRBJ2-5; D might be TRBD2 (5 bases). The CDR3 is made up of 14 amino acids. V was pared by 3 bases and J by 4 bases, with 13 bases between. Germline assignment: CDR1 SGHRS and CDR2 YFSETQ. CDR3 DNA sequence: TGCGCCAGCAGCTCGACCGCAGGAGGAGAGACCCAGTACTTC. Encoded protein: CASSSTAGGETQYF.

This clonotype was picked up a small number of times. The chain combines TRBV7-9 with TRBJ2-7; D is possibly TRBD2 (6 bases). The V end lost 6 bases, the J end lost 5 bases, and 20 bases lay between the germline ends. The CDR3 is made up of 15 amino acids. Germline V gene data show CDR1 as SEHNR and CDR2 as FQNEAQ (reference sequence). The CDR3 DNA sequence: TGTGCCAGCAGTTTAACCCTCGGGAGCAATAACGAGCAGTACTTC. It translates to CASSLTLGSNNEQYF. Combining the CDR3 with reference TRBV7-9 and TRBJ2-7 gives the whole variable domain DTGVSQNPRHKITKRGQNVTFRCDPISEHNRLYWYRQTLGQGPEFLTYFQNEAQLEKSRLLSDRFSAERPKGSFSTLEIQRTEQGDSAMYLCASSLTLGSNNEQYFGPGTRLTVT.

V gene TRBV12-3 or TRBV12-4 combines with J gene TRBJ1-3; tentative D call: TRBD1 (5 bases). V lost 3 bases, J lost 3 bases, and 9 bases lay in between. This CDR3 region has 14 residues. DNA of the CDR3: TGTGCCAGCAGTTTGATGGGGGGTGGAAACACCATATATTTT. Protein product: CASSLMGGGNTIYF.

The V call is TRBV10-3, the J call TRBJ1-1; D remains unclear. The V end was cut by 7 bases, the J end by 0 bases, with 9 bases between. Germline CDR1 ENHRY, CDR2 SYGVKD. The CDR3 extends over 13 amino acids. The DNA for the CDR3 is TGTGCCATCAAGAGTCAGATGAACACTGAAGCTTTCTTT. Amino acids: CAIKSQMNTEAFF.

This clonotype was counted a few times. This sequence joins TRBV5-1 and TRBJ1-1; tentative D call: TRBD1 (5 bases). Germline CDR1 and CDR2: SGHRS and YFSETQ. Trimming cost V 6 bases and J 3 bases, with 15 bases left between them. There are 14 residues in the CDR3. The CDR3 reads CASKTGTDYTEAFF. The CDR3 DNA reads TGCGCCAGCAAAACCGGGACCGACTACACTGAAGCTTTCTTT. Based on the CDR3 plus reference TRBV5-1 and TRBJ1-1, the full variable domain is KAGVTQTPRYLIKTRGQQVTLSCSPISGHRSVSWYQQTPGQGLQFLFEYFSETQRNKGNFPGRFSGRQFSNSRSEMNVSTLELGDSALYLCASKTGTDYTEAFFGQGTRLTVV.

This chain links TRBV20-1 with TRBJ2-5, with TRBD1 matching 8 bases. The CDR3 sequence is 14 residues long. The V and J ends lost 1 base and 5 bases, in that order; junction bases with no gene match: 6. Germline V gene data show CDR1 as DFQATT and CDR2 as SNEGSKA (reference sequence). The CDR3 loop reads CSARASTGVETQYF. CDR3 nucleotides: TGCAGTGCTAGAGCCTCGACAGGGGTGGAGACCCAGTACTTC.

At least ten counts were recorded for this clonotype. V is TRBV5-1 and J is TRBJ2-2, with D uncertain. The CDR3 totals 15 residues. Germline CDR1 is SGHRS and CDR2 is YFSETQ. Trimming took 0 bases from V and 5 from J, leaving 11 bases between them. CDR3 residues: CASSLDTSETGELFF. The CDR3 region has the DNA TGCGCCAGCAGCTTGGATACCTCGGAGACCGGGGAGCTGTTTTTT. Supplemented by reference TRBV5-1 and TRBJ2-2, the full variable domain reads KAGVTQTPRYLIKTRGQQVTLSCSPISGHRSVSWYQQTPGQGLQFLFEYFSETQRNKGNFPGRFSGRQFSNSRSEMNVSTLELGDSALYLCASSLDTSETGELFFGEGSRLTVL.

V and J are TRBV9 and TRBJ2-1; TRBD2 aligns across 8 bases. The CDR3 covers 15 residues. V shed 2 bases and J 4 bases; nucleotides not matched to a gene: 5. Germline CDR1 SGDLS, CDR2 YYNGEE. The CDR3 spells CASSVAGGVYNEQFF. In DNA, the CDR3 is TGTGCCAGCAGCGTGGCGGGAGGCGTTTACAATGAGCAGTTCTTC.

Only a few counts were recorded for this clonotype. The CDR3, as DNA: TGTGCCAGCAGCCAGCCGGAGGGGGACATTCAGTACTTC. Protein: CASSQPEGDIQYF. The chain joins TRBV4-2 to TRBJ2-4; D could derive from TRBD1 or TRBD2 (6 bases each). Germline V gene sequence: CDR1 LGHNA, CDR2 YNFKEQ. The CDR3 contains 13 residues. Between the trimmed V and J ends, which lost 3 bases and 8 bases, there was a span of 11 bases.

This clonotype turned up a few times. The chain joins TRBV12-3 or TRBV12-4 to TRBJ2-2; 7 nucleotides agree with TRBD1. The junction had 4 bases not matched to a gene; V was cut back by 2 bases and J by 7 bases. The CDR3 is 14 amino acids. CDR3: CASSLLGGSGELFF. The CDR3 DNA is TGTGCCAGCAGTTTATTAGGGGGCAGCGGGGAGCTGTTTTTT.

The table lists this clonotype with many counts. The chain combines TRBV5-1 with TRBJ1-6, with a possible D match to TRBD1 (5 bases). There are 15 residues in the CDR3. Trimming stripped 5 bases from V and 5 bases from J, with 14 bases between. The germline V gene has CDR1 SGHRS and CDR2 YFSETQ. CDR3 sequence: CASSAELRDNSPLHF. The CDR3 region has the DNA TGCGCCAGCAGTGCAGAGCTCAGGGATAATTCACCCCTCCACTTT.

This clonotype was seen more than once but under ten times. The chain uses TRBV9 and TRBJ2-2; D might be TRBD1 or TRBD2, each matching 5 bases. V lost 0 bases, J lost 5 bases, and 11 bases lay in between. The CDR3 spans 15 residues. Per germline, CDR1 SGDLS and CDR2 YYNGEE. The CDR3 nucleotides are TGTGCCAGCAGCGTAGTTGGGACCCGAACCGGGGAGCTGTTTTTT. Translation: CASSVVGTRTGELFF.

This clonotype was found a few times. The chain couples TRBV4-2 to TRBJ2-7; 8 bases are a match to TRBD1. J gave up 5 bases and V 9 bases, and 15 bases lay outside the gene matches. The CDR3 extends over 15 amino acids. CDR1 and CDR2 from the germline V gene are LGHNA and YNFKEQ. The CDR3 DNA follows: TGTGCCAGTAGCTACCTGGACAGGGCCCTCAACGAGCAGTACGTC. This sequence encodes CASSYLDRALNEQYV.

The rearrangement joins TRBV6-2 or TRBV6-3 to TRBJ2-1; 11 bases fit TRBD2. CDR3 length: 14 amino acids. J gave up 8 bases and V 7 bases, and 7 bases lay outside the gene matches. Germline CDR1 reads MNHEY; CDR2 reads SVGEGT. The CDR3 DNA sequence: TGTGCCAGCAATCTAGCGGGAGGTCACGATGAGCAGTTCTTC. Translating it yields CASNLAGGHDEQFF.

The genes are TRBV20-1 and TRBJ1-2; a weak D match, TRBD1 (5 bases). The germline gives CDR1 DFQATT, CDR2 SNEGSKA (reference sequence). Trimming pared 1 base from V and 0 bases from J, leaving 21 bases between. There are 18 residues in the CDR3. The CDR3 DNA reads as TGCAGTGCTAGAGGTCGGCAGGGATTACTTATAACTAACTATGGCTACACCTTC. This sequence encodes CSARGRQGLLITNYGYTF.

The chain recombines TRBV5-6 with TRBJ1-2; D remains ambiguous. The germline gives CDR1 SGHDT, CDR2 YYEEEE. Trimming pared 0 bases from V and 6 bases from J, leaving 9 bases between. The CDR3 extends over 13 amino acids. The CDR3 DNA reads as TGTGCCAGCAGCTTGGAGTTGGGTGATGGCTACACCTTC. Residues: CASSLELGDGYTF.

V is TRBV7-9 and J is TRBJ1-1; a possible D gene is TRBD1 (6 bases). The CDR3 spans 14 residues. Trimming left V 5 bases short and J 5 bases short, with 15 bases between. Germline assignment: CDR1 SEHNR and CDR2 FQNEAQ (reference sequence). The CDR3 nucleotides read TGTGCCAGCAGCGAGACAGGCCGGGGAACTGAAGCTTTCTTT. This gives the protein CASSETGRGTEAFF.

A few counts support this clonotype. The rearrangement uses TRBV6-5 and TRBJ1-6, with D perhaps matching TRBD1 (5 bases). Deletions cut 1 base from V and 10 bases from J, with 14 bases between. The germline CDR1 and CDR2 sequences are MNHEY and SVGAGI. The CDR3 sequence is 15 residues long. The CDR3 here is CASSYFGGEGSPLHF. CDR3 bases: TGTGCCAGCAGTTACTTTGGGGGAGAGGGATCACCCCTCCACTTT.